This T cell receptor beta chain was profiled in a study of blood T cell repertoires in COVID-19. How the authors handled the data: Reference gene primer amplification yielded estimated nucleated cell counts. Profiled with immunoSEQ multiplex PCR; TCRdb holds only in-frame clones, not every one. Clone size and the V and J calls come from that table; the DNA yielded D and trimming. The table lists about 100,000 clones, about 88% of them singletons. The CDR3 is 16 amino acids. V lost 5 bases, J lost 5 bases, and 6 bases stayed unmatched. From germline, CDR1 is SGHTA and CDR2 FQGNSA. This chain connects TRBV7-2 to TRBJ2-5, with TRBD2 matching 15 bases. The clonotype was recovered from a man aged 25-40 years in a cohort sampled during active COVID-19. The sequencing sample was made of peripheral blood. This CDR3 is CASSARTSGGAETQYF. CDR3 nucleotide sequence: TGTGCCAGCAGCGCCAGGACTAGCGGGGGGGCCGAGACCCAGTACTTC.